This is a list of T cell receptor beta chains from one sample in a study of spatial heterogeneity in lung cancer. TCRdb analysed the 5' RACE reads with MiXCR anew, one entry per CDR3 protein. There are approximately 15,000 distinct CDR3 sequences in the sample; 6% to 7% occur only once, and around 7% lies in the top ten. The sample here was lung tumor tissue, taken at surgery. The receptors stem from a male donor with early-stage non-small cell lung cancer. The CDR3 runs from the conserved cysteine through the conserved F or W. D genes are given only for firm matches. Expanded clones are given a class, and other clones once, few, many or no size at all.

V gene,J gene,D gene,CDR3 length,clone size,CDR3 DNA,CDR3 protein
TRBV19,TRBJ1-3,TRBD1,16,-,TGTGCCAGTAGTCCACGGGACAGGGAGTTATGGAACACCATATATTTT,CASSPRDRELWNTIYF
TRBV7-9,TRBJ1-4,-,14,-,TGTGCCAGCAGCTTTTGGGGGGCGAGTGAAAAACTGTTTTTT,CASSFWGASEKLFF
TRBV7-2,TRBJ2-1,-,15,many,TGTGCCAGCAGCTTAGCGGTGAAGAGCTACAATGAGCAGTTCTTC,CASSLAVKSYNEQFF
TRBV4-1,TRBJ1-1,-,17,many,TGCGCCAGCAGCCCAGCGGACTTAGGCCTAATGAACACTGAAGCTTTCTTT,CASSPADLGLMNTEAFF
TRBV29-1,TRBJ2-5,-,11,many,TGCAGCGTTCTAGGGGGAGAGACCCAGTACTTC,CSVLGGETQYF
TRBV14,TRBJ2-3,-,16,many,TGTGCCAGCAGCCAAGATCCAGGGGGGAACACAGATACGCAGTATTTT,CASSQDPGGNTDTQYF
TRBV5-1,TRBJ1-5,-,15,many,TGCGCCAGCAGTCCGGACGGACATAGCAATCAGCCCCAGCATTTT,CASSPDGHSNQPQHF
TRBV5-1,TRBJ1-2,-,12,many,TGCGCCAGCAGGGGCGAGAAGTATGGCTACACCTTC,CASRGEKYGYTF
TRBV5-1,TRBJ2-1,TRBD2,19,once,TGCGCCAGCAGCTTGGCCGCCGTCGGGACTAGCGGGGGCCCCAATGAGCAGTTCTTC,CASSLAAVGTSGGPNEQFF
TRBV28,TRBJ2-7,TRBD1,15,-,TGTGCCAGCAGTTTTTTGACAGGGGGCAGCTACGAGCAGTACTTC,CASSFLTGGSYEQYF
TRBV6-2/TRBV6-3,TRBJ2-7,TRBD2,16,many,TGTGCCAGCAGCCCCGCCGGGACTAGCGGAGCCTACGAGCAGTACTTC,CASSPAGTSGAYEQYF
TRBV7-9,TRBJ2-7,-,15,many,TGTGCCAGCAGCCCGGGACAAATTGTCCTCTACGAGCAGTACTTC,CASSPGQIVLYEQYF
TRBV7-9,TRBJ2-5,-,14,many,TGTGCCAGCAGCTCTCCCGGGGCCCAAGAGACCCAGTACTTC,CASSSPGAQETQYF
TRBV7-8,TRBJ2-1,-,13,medium-sized,TGTGCCAGCAGCTCCAGACTAGTCAATGAGCAGTTCTTC,CASSSRLVNEQFF
TRBV12-3/TRBV12-4,TRBJ2-2,TRBD2,15,many,TGTGCCAGCAGTTTATATAGCGGGATGTCCGGGGAGCTGTTTTTT,CASSLYSGMSGELFF
TRBV20-1,TRBJ2-5,-,13,few,TGCAGTGCTAGAGAAGGGTTCGAAGAGACCCAGTACTTC,CSAREGFEETQYF
TRBV29-1,TRBJ1-1,-,9,many,TGCAGCGCTGACACTGAAGCTTTCTTT,CSADTEAFF
TRBV28,TRBJ2-7,TRBD2,18,many,TGTGCCAGCAGTTCCCCTCAACTTGTTAGCGGGAGTTACTACGAGCAGTACTTC,CASSSPQLVSGSYYEQYF
TRBV7-2,TRBJ1-1,TRBD1,14,many,TGTGCCAGCAGCCCGGACAGGGGACGGACTGAAGCTTTCTTT,CASSPDRGRTEAFF
TRBV15,TRBJ1-5,TRBD1,14,many,TGTGCCACCAGCCGGCCACAGGGGGATCAGCCCCAGCATTTT,CATSRPQGDQPQHF
TRBV12-3/TRBV12-4,TRBJ2-3,-,13,-,TGTGCCAGCAGTTTATCCAGCACAGATACGCAGTATTTT,CASSLSSTDTQYF
TRBV25-1,TRBJ1-2,TRBD1,17,many,TGTGCCAGCAGTGAATCCGGGACAGGGGGTACTAACTATGGCTACACCTTC,CASSESGTGGTNYGYTF
TRBV3-1,TRBJ2-7,-,15,many,TGTGCCAGCAGCCTCGGACAGGTCGGGGGCAACGAGCAGTACTTC,CASSLGQVGGNEQYF
TRBV7-2,TRBJ1-1,-,13,many,TGTGCCAGCAGCCCCGGACAAGGTCGCGAAGCTTTCTTT,CASSPGQGREAFF
TRBV7-2,TRBJ2-3,TRBD2,15,large,TGTGCCAGCAGGCCCACTAGCGGGAGGGCAGATACGCAGTATTTT,CASRPTSGRADTQYF
TRBV2,TRBJ2-7,TRBD2,19,few,TGTGCCAGCAGAGACGAACCGGGACTAGCGGGGGCCTTCTCCTACGAGCAGTACTTC,CASRDEPGLAGAFSYEQYF
TRBV5-3,TRBJ2-7,TRBD1,14,few,TGTGCCAGAAGCAGGTTCGACAGGGGTGGCGAGCAGTACTTC,CARSRFDRGGEQYF
TRBV21-1,TRBJ2-7,-,18,-,TGTGCCAGCAGCCCCCTTCCGGGCCTAGGGCGGAGCTCCTACGAGCAGTACTTC,CASSPLPGLGRSSYEQYF
TRBV20-1,TRBJ2-1,TRBD2,15,many,TGCAGTGCTCCAATACTAGCGGGGGGAAGCTATGAGCAGTTCTTC,CSAPILAGGSYEQFF
TRBV20-1,TRBJ1-4,-,12,few,TGCAGTGCTAGGGACGGGGATGAAAAACTGTTTTTT,CSARDGDEKLFF
TRBV11-3,TRBJ2-7,TRBD1,14,many,TGTGCCAGCAGCTCTCGACAGGGGGCTCGTGAGCAGTACTTC,CASSSRQGAREQYF
TRBV6-5,TRBJ2-3,TRBD1,14,medium-sized,TGTGCCAACTCTGGGGACAGGGGGACAGATACGCAGTATTTT,CANSGDRGTDTQYF
TRBV4-3,TRBJ2-6,-,17,many,TGCGCCAGCAGCCAAGATTGGCCCAGCTCTGGGGCCAACGTCCTGACTTTC,CASSQDWPSSGANVLTF
TRBV5-1,TRBJ2-3,TRBD2,17,few,TGCGCCAGTAGCTCATCGGCTAGCGGTGACACGGCAGATACGCAGTATTTT,CASSSSASGDTADTQYF
TRBV11-2,TRBJ2-7,TRBD2,15,-,TGTGCCAGCAGCTTTGATAGCGGGAGCTGGCACGAGCAGTACTTC,CASSFDSGSWHEQYF
TRBV3-2,TRBJ1-1,-,13,-,TGTGCCAGCAGCCAAGAGCGGTCCCTTGAAGCTTTCTTT,CASSQERSLEAFF
TRBV7-2,TRBJ2-1,-,12,few,TGTGCCAGCAGCTATTTTATAAATGAGCAGTTCTTC,CASSYFINEQFF